Listed here is a single TCR beta chain. Its target is not known. The V gene lost 7 bases and the J gene lost 5 bases, with 15 bases spanning the gap. Germline lookup yields CDR1 SGHRS and CDR2 YFSETQ. The CDR3 spans 13 residues. This specimen comes from a study of glioma-infiltrating T cells. Using RNA template, CDR3s of TCR alpha and beta were amplified with iRepertoire arm-PCR. Tissue mRNA or PBMC total RNA, roughly 85-450 ng, went into one-step reverse transcription and amplification. TCRdb re-derived calls from the multiplex PCR reads in MiXCR, one entry per CDR3 protein. The sample holds roughly 100,000 distinct CDR3 sequences, around 28% seen once. Study-wide findings and caveats: Gliomas, especially low-grade, showed above-expected tissue-blood divergence; non-neoplastic patients showed below.

The source is a human donor with low-grade glioma or glioblastoma, undergoing nonglioma brain surgery, or in good health (not recorded which). Sequences were obtained from glioma tissue, nonneoplastic brain tissue, or PBMCs (not recorded which). The V gene is TRBV5-1, the J gene TRBJ1-2, with a tentative D call TRBD1 (6 bases). The CDR3, as DNA: TGCGCCAGCGGGACACCTCAGGGGTATGGCTACACCTTC. Its translation is CASGTPQGYGYTF.